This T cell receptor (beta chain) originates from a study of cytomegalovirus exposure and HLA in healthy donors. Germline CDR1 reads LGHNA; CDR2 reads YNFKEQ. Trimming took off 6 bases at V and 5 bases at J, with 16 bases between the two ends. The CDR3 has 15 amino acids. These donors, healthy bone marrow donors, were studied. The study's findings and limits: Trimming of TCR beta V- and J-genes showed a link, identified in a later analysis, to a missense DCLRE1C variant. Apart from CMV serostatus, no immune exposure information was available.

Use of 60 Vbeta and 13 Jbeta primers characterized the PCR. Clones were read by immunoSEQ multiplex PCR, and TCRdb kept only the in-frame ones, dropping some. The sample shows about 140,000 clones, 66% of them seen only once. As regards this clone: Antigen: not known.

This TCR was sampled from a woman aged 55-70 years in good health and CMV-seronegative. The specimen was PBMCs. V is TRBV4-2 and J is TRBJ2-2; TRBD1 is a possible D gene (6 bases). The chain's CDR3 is CASSNGQYITGELFF. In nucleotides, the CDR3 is TGTGCCAGCAGTAATGGACAGTATATTACCGGGGAGCTGTTTTTT.